This T cell receptor (beta chain) emerged from a study of Ad26.COV2.S vaccination and SARS-CoV-2 variants. Overall study: Once or twice, 56 days apart, Ad26.COV2.S was delivered intramuscularly.

Treatment indicated: some 20 received Ad26.COV2.S at low or high dose, single or two shots; 5 received placebo; per-sample allocation not given. The investigators took samples on day 63 after the first vaccine or placebo injection. Immunization relied on an Ad26 vector, which expressed Wuhan-strain SARS-CoV-2 spike. The repertoire was sequenced with immunoSEQ multiplex PCR; TCRdb's copy has only in-frame clones and lacks some. The sample contains about 430,000 clones, over 75% of which appear only once. Findings and limits, study-wide: Using TCR breadth and depth analyses may have led to underestimated total T cell responses. A substantial breadth of spike-specific CD8+ and CD4+ T cell responses after vaccination has been reported.

As to this clone: Its antigen is undetermined.

This TCR came from a person between 18 and 65 years old who received the Ad26.COV2.S COVID-19 vaccine or a placebo. Sample: peripheral blood, taken in a trial of Ad26.COV2.S vaccine versus placebo.

The CDR3 bases are TGTGCCAGCGGGCCTAGCGGGGATCCCTACGAGCAGTACTTC. This encodes CASGPSGDPYEQYF. V and J are TRBV9 and TRBJ2-7, with TRBD2 matching 9 bases. This CDR3 comprises 14 residues. Germline values: CDR1 SGDLS, CDR2 YYNGEE. V was pared by 7 bases and J by 2 bases, with 7 bases of the junction left unmatched.